This paragraph reports one T cell receptor (beta chain). Its antigen is as yet unknown. This specimen belongs to a study of cytomegalovirus exposure and HLA in healthy donors. Study observations and caveats: A link between a missense DCLRE1C variant and TCR beta V- and J-gene trimming emerged from a later analysis. Earlier findings revealed that most TCR beta V segments proved productive either about 87% or about 30% of the time.

The PCR made use of 60 Vbeta and 13 Jbeta primers. Authors' analysis steps: Unique TCR beta chains numbered around 75 million in a later analysis, with some 9.9 million shared. Assay used: immunoSEQ multiplex PCR; TCRdb lists only in-frame clones, some missing. The V and J calls and clone size come from that table; D and trimming were worked out from the DNA. The table records about 200,000 clones, 65% to 90% of them present only once. In germline, CDR1 is ENHRY, CDR2 SYGVKD. The CDR3 spans 14 residues. V gave up 7 bases and J gave up 0 bases, with 10 bases separating them. Sequenced input: PBMCs. This chain joins TRBV10-3 and TRBJ2-1; a weak D match, TRBD1 (5 bases). This TCR was recovered from a woman aged 25 to 39 in good health and CMV-seronegative. CDR3 sequence reads: CAIKGISSYNEQFF. The CDR3 DNA reads as TGTGCCATCAAGGGGATCAGCTCCTACAATGAGCAGTTCTTC.